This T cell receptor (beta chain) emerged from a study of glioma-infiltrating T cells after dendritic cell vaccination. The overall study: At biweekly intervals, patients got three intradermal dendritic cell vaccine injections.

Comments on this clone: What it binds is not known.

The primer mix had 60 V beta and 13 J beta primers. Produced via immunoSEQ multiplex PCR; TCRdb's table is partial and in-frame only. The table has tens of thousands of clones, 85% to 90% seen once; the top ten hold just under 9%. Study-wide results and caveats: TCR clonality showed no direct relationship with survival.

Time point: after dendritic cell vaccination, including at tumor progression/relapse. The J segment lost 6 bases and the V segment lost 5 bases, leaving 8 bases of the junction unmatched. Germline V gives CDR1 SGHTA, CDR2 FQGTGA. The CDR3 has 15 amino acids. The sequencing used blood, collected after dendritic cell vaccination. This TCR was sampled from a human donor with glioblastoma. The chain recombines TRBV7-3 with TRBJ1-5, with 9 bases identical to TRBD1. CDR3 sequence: CASSLTGGIGQPQHF. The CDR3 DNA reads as TGTGCCAGCAGCCTCACAGGGGGCATCGGTCAGCCCCAGCATTTT. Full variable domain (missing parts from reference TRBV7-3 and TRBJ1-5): GAGVSQTPSNKVTEKGKYVELRCDPISGHTALYWYRQSLGQGPEFLIYFQGTGAADDSGLPNDRFFAVRPEGSVSTLKIQRTERGDSAVYLCASSLTGGIGQPQHFGDGTRLSIL.